The 20 T cell receptor beta chains below were found in one sample sequenced in a study of cytomegalovirus exposure and HLA in healthy donors. The PCR ran on 60 Vbeta and 13 Jbeta primers. Measured with immunoSEQ multiplex PCR; TCRdb has only the in-frame clones, and not every one. The data show 100,000 or so clones, 80% seen once. Source material: PBMCs. The receptors come from a man aged 30 to 39 in good health and CMV-seropositive.

V gene TRBV29-1 combines with J gene TRBJ2-1, with 7 bases lining up with TRBD1. CDR1 and CDR2 from the germline V gene are SQVTM and ANQGSEA. This CDR3 has 15 residues. With 8 bases clipped from V and 7 bases from J, the junction kept 17 bases outside the gene matches. CDR3 loop: CSPLFQGVVGNEQFF. Written as DNA, the CDR3 is TGCAGCCCTCTTTTCCAGGGGGTCGTAGGGAATGAGCAGTTCTTC.

The chain joins TRBV4-1 to TRBJ2-7; D is unclear. Trimming removed 0 bases from V and 1 base from J, with 13 bases in between. CDR1 and CDR2 from the germline V gene are MGHRA and YSYEKL. CDR3 length: 16 residues. The CDR3, as DNA: TGCGCCAGCAGCCAAGATTTGGCAGGAATGTCCTACGAGCAGTACTTC. It specifies CASSQDLAGMSYEQYF.

V gene TRBV9 combines with J gene TRBJ2-7, with 9 positions matching TRBD1. This CDR3 spans 13 amino acids. V dropped 4 bases and J dropped 6; count of bases not matched to a gene: 5. CDR1 is SGDLS, CDR2 YYNGEE, per germline. Here the CDR3 reads CASSRDRVAEQYF. In DNA, the CDR3 is TGTGCCAGCAGCCGGGACAGGGTAGCCGAGCAGTACTTC.

The V and J genes are TRBV2 and TRBJ1-2; D may be TRBD1 (6 bases). Per the germline V gene, CDR1 is SNHLY and CDR2 is FYNNEI. V gave up 6 bases and J gave up 3 bases, with 20 bases separating them. The CDR3 has 16 residues. The CDR3 protein is CASSPSPGRGDYGYTF. The CDR3 DNA reads TGTGCCAGCAGCCCCAGCCCCGGCAGGGGCGACTATGGCTACACCTTC.

The chain employs TRBV11-3 and TRBJ2-3, with 10 positions matching TRBD2. The CDR3 has 15 residues. Germline lookup yields CDR1 SGHNT and CDR2 YENEEA. J gave up 3 bases and V 5 bases, and 5 bases lay outside the gene matches. The CDR3 DNA reads TGTGCCAGCAGCCCTGGGACTAGCGCAACAGATACGCAGTATTTT. Translating it yields CASSPGTSATDTQYF. The full variable domain, its missing parts supplied by reference TRBV11-3 and TRBJ2-3, is EAGVVQSPRYKIIEKKQPVAFWCNPISGHNTLYWYLQNLGQGPELLIRYENEEAVDDSQLPKDRFSAERLKGVDSTLKIQPAELGDSAVYLCASSPGTSATDTQYFGPGTRLTVL.

The rearrangement links TRBV4-1 to TRBJ2-1; 8 bases agree with TRBD2. The J segment lost 2 bases and the V segment lost 0 bases, leaving 3 bases of the junction unmatched. Germline V gives CDR1 MGHRA, CDR2 YSYEKL. The CDR3 is 16 amino acids. The CDR3, as DNA: TGCGCCAGCAGCCAAGATACTAGCGGCCCCTACAATGAGCAGTTCTTC. Its translation: CASSQDTSGPYNEQFF.

The rearrangement uses TRBV11-1 and TRBJ2-5; the D gene is possibly TRBD2 (5 bases). CDR3 length: 15 residues. Trimming stripped 5 bases from V and 1 base from J, with 14 bases between. The germline CDR1 and CDR2 sequences are SGHAT and FQDESV (reference sequence). The CDR3 DNA reads TGTGCCAGCAGCCCCGGCGGGTTATTCCAAGAGACCCAGTACTTC. It is translated as CASSPGGLFQETQYF.

This chain joins TRBV30 and TRBJ1-1, with D possibly TRBD1 on 5 matching bases. Germline CDR1 is GTSNPN and CDR2 is SVGIG (reference sequence). CDR3 size: 14 residues. V was shortened by 2 bases and J by 5 bases, with 15 bases between the two germline ends. The CDR3 nucleotides are TGTGCCTGGAGTTCGACCAGGGTGGGGACTGAAGCTTTCTTT. Its translation: CAWSSTRVGTEAFF. Based on the CDR3 plus reference TRBV30 and TRBJ1-1, the full variable domain is SQTIHQWPATLVQPVGSPLSLECTVEGTSNPNLYWYRQAAGRGLQLLFYSVGIGQISSEVPQNLSASRPQDRQFILSSKKLLLSDSGFYLCAWSSTRVGTEAFFGQGTRLTVV.

This clone came up a few times. The chain carries TRBV18 and TRBJ1-5, with no clear D. Germline V CDR1 and CDR2: KGHSH, LQKENI. V was pared by 3 bases and J by 0 bases, with 15 bases between. The CDR3 spans 17 residues. The CDR3 DNA is TGTGCCAGCTCACCGGGTTTAAGGACTATTAGCAATCAGCCCCAGCATTTT. Amino acid sequence: CASSPGLRTISNQPQHF.

This clone was observed at least ten times. In nucleotides, the CDR3 is TGCGCCAGCAGCTCGGGACATTTAAGCACTGAAGCTTTCTTT. Its translation: CASSSGHLSTEAFF. This sequence joins TRBV5-1 and TRBJ1-1; tentatively, D is TRBD1 (6 bases). V dropped 3 bases and J dropped 4 bases, with 13 bases sitting between them. The CDR3 extends over 14 amino acids. Germline V gene data show CDR1 as SGHRS and CDR2 as YFSETQ. The full variable domain, its missing parts supplied by reference TRBV5-1 and TRBJ1-1, is KAGVTQTPRYLIKTRGQQVTLSCSPISGHRSVSWYQQTPGQGLQFLFEYFSETQRNKGNFPGRFSGRQFSNSRSEMNVSTLELGDSALYLCASSSGHLSTEAFFGQGTRLTVV.

This rearrangement joins TRBV11-2 to TRBJ1-1; D unclear. Germline V gives CDR1 SGHAT, CDR2 FQNNGV. Trimming took 2 bases from V and 0 from J, leaving 13 bases between them. CDR3 length: 16 residues. CDR3: CASSLKFGVMNTEAFF. The CDR3 DNA is TGTGCCAGCAGCTTAAAGTTCGGGGTGATGAACACTGAAGCTTTCTTT. Full variable domain (remainder filled in from reference TRBV11-2 and TRBJ1-1): EAGVAQSPRYKIIEKRQSVAFWCNPISGHATLYWYQQILGQGPKLLIQFQNNGVVDDSQLPKDRFSAERLKGVDSTLKIQPAKLEDSAVYLCASSLKFGVMNTEAFFGQGTRLTVV.

The V call is TRBV7-9, the J call TRBJ1-5; D might be TRBD1 (6 bases). Trimming took 2 bases from V and 5 from J, leaving 13 bases between them. The V gene's germline CDR1 is SEHNR and CDR2 FQNEAQ (reference sequence). The CDR3 totals 15 residues. DNA of the CDR3: TGTGCCAGCAGCTTATTCGCGGGGGCGGATCAGCCCCAGCATTTT. Translation gives CASSLFAGADQPQHF.

The chain carries TRBV29-1 and TRBJ2-7; 9 bases map to TRBD1. Germline lookup yields CDR1 SQVTM and CDR2 ANQGSEA. This CDR3 is built from 14 residues. Losses at the gene ends were 7 bases for V and 2 bases for J; bases not matched to a gene: 9. CDR3 sequence (DNA): TGCAGCGCCCAAGGGAACAGGGGGCCCTACGAGCAGTACTTC. Protein sequence: CSAQGNRGPYEQYF.

The genes are TRBV4-3 and TRBJ2-3; 11 nucleotides agree with TRBD1. V lost 0 bases and J lost 6; bases outside the gene matches: 5. Germline CDR1 LGHNA, CDR2 YSLEER. The CDR3 extends over 16 amino acids. CDR3 DNA sequence: TGCGCCAGCAGCCAAGATCACGGGACAGGGGGTGATACGCAGTATTTT. Translation: CASSQDHGTGGDTQYF.

This chain links TRBV19 with TRBJ1-3; tentatively, D is TRBD1 (5 bases). CDR3 length: 17 residues. V was pared by 2 bases and J by 0 bases, with 14 bases between. Germline V gene data show CDR1 as LNHDA and CDR2 as SQIVND (reference sequence). The CDR3: CASSIPPTESSGNTIYF. The DNA for the CDR3 is TGTGCCAGTAGTATACCCCCGACAGAGAGCTCTGGAAACACCATATATTTT.

V usage is TRBV7-2 and J usage is TRBJ1-1; a weak D match, TRBD1 (5 bases). Trimming left V 4 bases short and J 1 base short, with 16 bases between. CDR3 length: 16 residues. Germline values: CDR1 SGHTA, CDR2 FQGNSA. The CDR3: CASSSPSGRANTEAFF. In DNA, the CDR3 is TGTGCCAGCAGCTCCCCGTCCGGCAGGGCGAACACTGAAGCTTTCTTT. Full variable domain (remainder filled in from reference TRBV7-2 and TRBJ1-1): GAGVSQSPSNKVTEKGKDVELRCDPISGHTALYWYRQSLGQGLEFLIYFQGNSAPDKSGLPSDRFSAERTGGSVSTLTIQRTQQEDSAVYLCASSSPSGRANTEAFFGQGTRLTVV.

The chain combines TRBV14 with TRBJ1-2, with a tentative D call TRBD1 (5 bases). Germline V CDR1 and CDR2: SGHDN, FVKESK. V lost 1 base and J lost 3, with 15 bases in between. The CDR3 length is 16 residues. The CDR3 sequence: CASSQVGAGNHYGYTF. CDR3 coding DNA: TGTGCCAGCAGCCAAGTTGGGGCAGGAAATCACTATGGCTACACCTTC.

Here the CDR3 reads CASSLAGTEGEQYF. Written as DNA, the CDR3 is TGCGCCAGCAGCTTGGCCGGGACAGAAGGAGAGCAGTACTTC. The genes are TRBV5-1 and TRBJ2-7; TRBD1 matches 7 bases. The CDR3 loop spans 14 amino acids. Per germline, CDR1 SGHRS and CDR2 YFSETQ. The V gene end was trimmed by 0 bases and the J gene end by 7 bases; junction bases not matched to a gene: 7.

The V gene is TRBV14, the J gene TRBJ2-5; D not resolved. There are 17 residues in the CDR3. From germline, CDR1 is SGHDN and CDR2 FVKESK. Between the trimmed V and J ends, which lost 5 bases and 1 base, there was a span of 20 bases. The CDR3 region is CASSSRVKRGVQETQYF. In DNA, the CDR3 is TGTGCCAGCAGCTCCCGAGTCAAACGAGGAGTCCAAGAGACCCAGTACTTC. Full variable domain (missing parts from reference TRBV14 and TRBJ2-5): EAGVTQFPSHSVIEKGQTVTLRCDPISGHDNLYWYRRVMGKEIKFLLHFVKESKQDESGMPNNRFLAERTGGTYSTLKVQPAELEDSGVYFCASSSRVKRGVQETQYFGPGTRLLVL.

J is TRBJ1-4 and V is TRBV18, with D maybe TRBD1 (5 bases). V was clipped by 1 base and J by 4 bases, with 7 bases between them. CDR3 length: 14 residues. Germline V gene data show CDR1 as KGHSH and CDR2 as LQKENI. The CDR3 DNA reads TGTGCCAGCTCACCACGACAGTTTAATGAAAAACTGTTTTTT. Its protein product is CASSPRQFNEKLFF.